A selection of T cell receptor beta chains follows, all from one sample in a study of T cell repertoires in cytomegalovirus infection. TCRdb re-called the reads through MiXCR, storing one row per CDR3 protein. The repertoire holds about 250,000 distinct CDR3 sequences, about 12% seen once, with 1.5% to 2% in the top ten. Material for sequencing was PBMCs. The receptors were sampled from a human donor in good health (CMV status not recorded). Some clones in this sample may be carry-over from other donors' samples. Each CDR3 is given with its conserved first and last residue. Each record gives: D gene, clone size, J gene, V gene, CDR3 protein, CDR3 DNA. The D gene is left open where the match is weak. The size of a clone is reported for some rows only, either as once, few or many, or as a class for expanded clones.

. | many | TRBJ1-2 | TRBV19 | CASRSRTATNYGYTF | TGTGCCAGTAGAAGCAGGACAGCGACTAACTATGGCTACACCTTC
TRBD2 | many | TRBJ2-1 | TRBV6-1 | CASSTLPGLAGVEQFF | TGTGCCAGCAGCACTCTTCCGGGACTAGCGGGAGTTGAGCAGTTCTTC
. | many | TRBJ2-1 | TRBV12-3/TRBV12-4 | CASSPEGVTGNEQFF | TGTGCCAGCAGTCCCGAGGGGGTCACCGGGAATGAGCAGTTCTTC
. | . | TRBJ2-3 | TRBV20-1 | CSARVPLGSGDLTKSDTQYF | TGCAGTGCTAGAGTTCCCCTAGGGTCGGGTGACCTAACCAAGTCAGATACGCAGTATTTT
. | few | TRBJ2-1 | TRBV14 | CASSPQRGGRYNEQFF | TGTGCCAGCAGCCCCCAGCGTGGGGGGCGTTACAATGAGCAGTTCTTC
. | many | TRBJ2-7 | TRBV6-2/TRBV6-3 | CAIGQSDEQYF | TGTGCCATCGGACAGTCCGACGAGCAGTACTTC
. | many | TRBJ1-2 | TRBV11-1 | CASSLDSDYGYTF | TGTGCCAGCAGCTTGGACAGTGACTATGGCTACACCTTC
. | few | TRBJ1-1 | TRBV5-1 | CASSIQTENTEAFF | TGCGCCAGCAGCATTCAGACGGAGAACACTGAAGCTTTCTTT
. | many | TRBJ2-3 | TRBV7-2 | CASSLVTGADTQYF | TGTGCCAGCAGCTTAGTTACCGGGGCAGATACGCAGTATTTT
. | many | TRBJ2-1 | TRBV28 | CASSSHTDKNNEQFF | TGTGCCAGCAGTTCCCACACGGACAAGAACAATGAGCAGTTCTTC
. | many | TRBJ2-5 | TRBV6-2/TRBV6-3 | CASSYEDLGETQYF | TGTGCCAGCAGTTACGAAGACCTCGGAGAGACCCAGTACTTC
TRBD1 | few | TRBJ2-7 | TRBV29-1 | CSARQGSYEQYF | TGCAGCGCCCGACAGGGGTCCTACGAGCAGTACTTC
. | . | TRBJ1-1 | TRBV10-3 | CAISRTEQNTEAFF | TGTGCCATCAGTCGGACGGAACAGAACACTGAAGCTTTCTTT
. | many | TRBJ1-4 | TRBV27 | CASSRDLNEKLFF | TGTGCCAGCAGCAGGGACCTTAATGAAAAACTGTTTTTT
. | few | TRBJ1-1 | TRBV6-1 | CASSSGVTEAFF | TGTGCCAGCAGTTCAGGGGTAACTGAAGCTTTCTTT
TRBD2 | many | TRBJ2-5 | TRBV7-2 | CASSLDLGGETQYF | TGTGCCAGCAGCTTAGATTTGGGGGGGGAGACCCAGTACTTC
. | many | TRBJ2-7 | TRBV7-2 | CASSLVDAMVASYEQYF | TGTGCCAGCAGCTTGGTAGACGCAATGGTAGCGTCCTACGAGCAGTACTTC
. | many | TRBJ1-2 | TRBV11-2 | CASSPTRDYGYTF | TGTGCCAGCAGCCCCACAAGGGACTATGGCTACACCTTC
TRBD1 | once | TRBJ2-5 | TRBV15 | CATSRERQGILETQYF | TGTGCCACCAGCAGAGAGAGACAGGGGATTTTAGAGACCCAGTACTTC
. | many | TRBJ2-4 | TRBV5-6 | CASSLDRKNIQYF | TGTGCCAGCAGCCTTGACAGAAAAAACATTCAGTACTTC
TRBD1 | . | TRBJ2-2 | TRBV24-1 | CATRRAGGTGELFF | TGTGCCACCAGGAGGGCAGGGGGCACCGGGGAGCTGTTTTTT
. | many | TRBJ2-1 | TRBV4-2 | CASSQGPDSYNEQFF | TGTGCCAGCAGCCAAGGTCCCGACAGCTACAATGAGCAGTTCTTC
TRBD2 | many | TRBJ2-5 | TRBV6-2/TRBV6-3 | CASSEGLAVIETQYF | TGTGCCAGCAGTGAGGGACTAGCCGTAATAGAGACCCAGTACTTC
TRBD1 | few | TRBJ1-1 | TRBV10-3 | CAISDSTGEGTEAFF | TGTGCCATCAGTGATTCGACAGGGGAGGGCACTGAAGCTTTCTTT
TRBD2 | . | TRBJ2-1 | TRBV27 | CASSPTSGRGWNEQFF | TGTGCCAGCAGTCCTACTAGCGGGAGGGGTTGGAATGAGCAGTTCTTC
TRBD1 | many | TRBJ1-5 | TRBV27 | CASSRQGNNQPQHF | TGTGCCAGCAGCCGACAGGGAAACAATCAGCCCCAGCATTTT
TRBD2 | many | TRBJ2-5 | TRBV7-2 | CASSLSSGGARETQYF | TGTGCCAGCAGCCTGAGTAGCGGGGGGGCCCGTGAGACCCAGTACTTC
TRBD1 | many | TRBJ1-4 | TRBV29-1 | CSVWDRSVGTNEKLFF | TGCAGCGTCTGGGACAGATCCGTTGGGACTAATGAAAAACTGTTTTTT
. | many | TRBJ2-1 | TRBV14 | CASSQETLRPGGNYNEQFF | TGTGCCAGCAGCCAAGAAACGCTCCGACCCGGGGGTAACTACAATGAGCAGTTCTTC
. | . | TRBJ1-2 | TRBV18 | CASSPGPPGDYGYTF | TGTGCCAGCTCACCAGGGCCACCAGGGGACTATGGCTACACCTTC
TRBD1 | few | TRBJ1-2 | TRBV11-2 | CASSLTTGGSGGYTF | TGTGCCAGCAGCTTGACCACAGGGGGCAGTGGTGGCTACACCTTC
. | many | TRBJ2-5 | TRBV24-1 | CATSDQPGQKTQYF | TGTGCCACCAGTGATCAACCGGGCCAGAAGACCCAGTACTTC
TRBD2 | . | TRBJ2-2 | TRBV20-1 | CSARDPASGRGDGELFF | TGCAGTGCTAGAGATCCGGCTAGCGGGAGAGGAGACGGGGAGCTGTTTTTT
. | many | TRBJ1-6 | TRBV7-2 | CASSPSLNSYSPLHF | TGTGCCAGCAGCCCCTCTCTAAACTCCTATTCACCCCTCCACTTT
TRBD1 | few | TRBJ1-1 | TRBV7-9 | CASSSPGGWAEAFF | TGTGCCAGCAGCTCCCCAGGGGGATGGGCTGAAGCTTTCTTT
TRBD2 | . | TRBJ2-4 | TRBV4-3 | CASSQRLAGGGKNIQYF | TGCGCCAGCAGCCAACGACTAGCGGGGGGCGGCAAAAACATTCAGTACTTC
TRBD1 | many | TRBJ2-3 | TRBV7-2 | CASRKKGGVGTDTQYF | TGTGCCAGCAGGAAAAAAGGGGGCGTTGGCACAGATACGCAGTATTTT
. | many | TRBJ1-5 | TRBV6-2/TRBV6-3 | CASSYAGYRQPQHF | TGTGCCAGCAGTTACGCAGGGTACAGGCAGCCCCAGCATTTT
TRBD2 | . | TRBJ2-4 | TRBV20-1 | CSAPLAGEAMQYF | TGCAGTGCTCCACTAGCGGGAGAAGCCATGCAGTACTTC
. | . | TRBJ2-7 | TRBV20-1 | CSASELQGGYEQYF | TGCAGTGCTAGCGAACTCCAAGGGGGTTACGAGCAGTACTTC
. | . | TRBJ2-2 | TRBV6-5 | CASSYSKGLSELFF | TGTGCCAGCAGTTACTCCAAGGGCCTCTCGGAGCTGTTTTTT
. | . | TRBJ1-6 | TRBV7-9 | CASSPGRQLNSPLHF | TGTGCCAGCAGCCCAGGGAGACAGCTTAATTCACCCCTCCACTTT
TRBD1 | many | TRBJ1-2 | TRBV7-9 | CASSPYRQGTANYGYTF | TGTGCCAGCAGCCCGTATCGACAGGGAACAGCTAACTATGGCTACACCTTC
. | . | TRBJ2-2 | TRBV14 | CASSPFNTGELFF | TGTGCCAGCAGCCCATTCAACACCGGGGAGCTGTTTTTT
. | . | TRBJ1-6 | TRBV7-9 | CASIAGARAAEPLHF | TGTGCCAGCATCGCGGGGGCCCGGGCGGCCGAACCCCTCCACTTT
TRBD1 | many | TRBJ1-5 | TRBV28 | CASNGSGQGSNQPQHF | TGTGCCAGCAACGGGAGCGGACAGGGAAGCAATCAGCCCCAGCATTTT
TRBD2 | few | TRBJ2-5 | TRBV28 | CASSPGGGGKTQYF | TGTGCCAGCAGTCCTGGGGGGGGTGGGAAGACCCAGTACTTC
TRBD2 | . | TRBJ2-1 | TRBV5-1 | CASSSGLAGADEQFF | TGCGCCAGCAGCTCCGGACTAGCGGGAGCGGACGAGCAGTTCTTC
. | many | TRBJ1-1 | TRBV7-9 | CASRSIGPGNSGEAFF | TGTGCCAGCAGATCTATAGGGCCCGGTAATTCAGGAGAAGCTTTCTTT
. | many | TRBJ1-5 | TRBV7-2 | CASTPTPWLGQPQHF | TGTGCCAGCACTCCGACCCCGTGGTTGGGGCAGCCCCAGCATTTT
. | many | TRBJ2-1 | TRBV6-1 | CASSEVAGNRNEQFF | TGTGCCAGCAGTGAGGTGGCAGGTAATAGGAATGAGCAGTTCTTC
TRBD1 | . | TRBJ1-2 | TRBV29-1 | CSVSQGGANYGYTF | TGCAGCGTATCCCAGGGGGGGGCGAACTATGGCTACACCTTC
. | many | TRBJ2-2 | TRBV6-1 | CASSRRTVKNTGELFF | TGTGCCAGCAGTCGTCGGACAGTGAAGAACACCGGGGAGCTGTTTTTT
. | . | TRBJ2-6 | TRBV14 | CASSQDPAQEPYSGANVLTF | TGTGCCAGCAGCCAAGATCCGGCACAGGAGCCTTATTCGGGGGCCAACGTCCTGACTTTC
. | many | TRBJ1-2 | TRBV6-1 | CASSPYPGDYGYTF | TGTGCCAGCAGCCCCTATCCAGGGGACTATGGCTACACCTTC
TRBD1 | many | TRBJ1-6 | TRBV7-2 | CASSFALLTGGENSPLHF | TGTGCCAGCAGCTTTGCCCTTTTGACAGGGGGCGAGAATTCACCCCTCCACTTT